Listed below are T cell receptor beta chains from one sample, sequenced in a study of blood T cells in healthy people across ages. TCRdb recomputed calls from the 5' RACE reads with MiXCR, one row per CDR3 protein. The profile shows 1,800,000 or so distinct CDR3 sequences, 35% to 50% of them singletons. Sequenced material: blood. Receptors were obtained from a human donor in good health. Each CDR3 is given with its conserved first and last residue. A D gene is named only where the DNA matches it firmly. Clone size is given for some rows only: seen once, a few or many times, or a class if the clone is expanded.

TRBJ2-1	NA	TRBV7-3	TRBD2	TGTGCCAGCAGCCCAAGGCCGGCTAGCGGAAAGAATACAATGAGCAGTTCCTTC	CASSPRPASGKNTMSSSF
TRBJ1-2	once	TRBV7-2	NA	TGTGCCAGCAGCTTAGCCCCAGGGCAGGGCTACACCTTC	CASSLAPGQGYTF
TRBJ1-4	NA	TRBV19	NA	TGTGCCAGTAGTCCTACCAGGGCTCGGTCTGAAAAACTGTTTTTT	CASSPTRARSEKLFF
TRBJ1-2	few	TRBV9	TRBD1	TGTGCCAGCAGCGTAGGCTCCGGGACAGCTTCTAACTATGGCTACACCTTC	CASSVGSGTASNYGYTF
TRBJ2-5	NA	TRBV11-2	TRBD2	TGTGCCAGCAGCCCAGGGACTAGCGGGGGACGAGGGGAGACCCAGTACTTC	CASSPGTSGGRGETQYF
TRBJ1-1	NA	TRBV3-1	TRBD1	TGTGCCAGCAGGGGACAGGGGGCAGGGAACACTGAAGCTTTCTTT	CASRGQGAGNTEAFF
TRBJ2-5	NA	TRBV4-2	TRBD2	TGTGCCAGCAGCCAAGAAAGTGGTAGCGGGGAGACCCAGTACTTC	CASSQESGSGETQYF
TRBJ2-5	NA	TRBV7-2	TRBD2	TGTGCCAGCAGCTCCTTCAGCGGGGTGGGGGAGACCCAGTACTTC	CASSSFSGVGETQYF
TRBJ2-3	NA	TRBV5-1	NA	TGCGCCAGCAACTTTGGGGGGCGTCGCGAAGGAGTCACGCAGTATTTT	CASNFGGRREGVTQYF
TRBJ2-1	NA	TRBV7-9	TRBD2	TGTGCCAGCAGCGTGATCGGGAGGGAAGGGACCTACAATGAGCAGTTCTTC	CASSVIGREGTYNEQFF
TRBJ2-7	NA	TRBV7-8	TRBD2	TGTGCCACAGCGGGGGAGAGCTCCTACGAGCAGTACTTC	CATAGESSYEQYF
TRBJ2-1	NA	TRBV11-2	NA	TGTGCCAGCAGCTTTCTAAGGATCTCAGTAAATGAGCAGTTCTTC	CASSFLRISVNEQFF
TRBJ2-7	NA	TRBV3-1	NA	TGTGCCAGCAGCCATCCCGGGACTCTTTACGAGCAGTACTTC	CASSHPGTLYEQYF
TRBJ1-5	NA	TRBV28	NA	TGTGCCAGCAGTTTAGGCGGCCGGGCAGGGTGGCAGCCCCAGCATTTT	CASSLGGRAGWQPQHF
TRBJ2-6	few	TRBV4-3	NA	TGCGCCAGCAGCACGGGGGGCGCAGGGGCCAACGTCCTGACTTTC	CASSTGGAGANVLTF
TRBJ2-3	NA	TRBV7-9	TRBD2	TGTGCCAGCACCCGGACTAGTGTCCGTCTGGATACGCAGTATTTT	CASTRTSVRLDTQYF
TRBJ2-3	once	TRBV12-3/TRBV12-4	NA	TGTGCCAGCAGTTATTTACCGCTCACAGATGCGCAGTATTTT	CASSYLPLTDAQYF
TRBJ2-3	NA	TRBV7-2	TRBD2	TGTGCCAGCAGCTTAACGGGAGGACTCCGCACAGATACGCAGTATTTT	CASSLTGGLRTDTQYF
TRBJ2-1	NA	TRBV21-1	NA	TGTGCCAGCAGCGAAAAGCCGGACAGGGCCAGAAATGAGCAGTTCTTC	CASSEKPDRARNEQFF
TRBJ2-1	few	TRBV5-5	NA	TGTGCCAGCAGCTTGGTGACAGGCGTGGAGTTCTTC	CASSLVTGVEFF
TRBJ2-7	few	TRBV7-2	NA	TGTGCCACCACCAAAGGGGGGACCTCCTACGAGCAGTACTTC	CATTKGGTSYEQYF
TRBJ2-2	NA	TRBV7-9	NA	TGTGCCAGCAGCTTAAAGGAGGGGGACACCGGGGAGCTGTTTTTT	CASSLKEGDTGELFF
TRBJ1-1	NA	TRBV2	NA	TGTGCCTGCAAAACGGATGTGAACACTGAAGCTTTCTTT	CACKTDVNTEAFF
TRBJ1-1	NA	TRBV29-1	NA	TGCAGCGTTGTAGTGGGGGGAAACACTGAAGCTTTCTTT	CSVVVGGNTEAFF
TRBJ2-3	NA	TRBV20-1	TRBD2	TGCAGTGCTAGAGACTTGAGGCGGGGGTTTGATACGCAGTATTTT	CSARDLRRGFDTQYF
TRBJ2-7	NA	TRBV4-3	NA	TGCGTCAGCAGCCAAGGTTGGGGCAGATCCTACGAGCAGTACTTC	CVSSQGWGRSYEQYF
TRBJ2-4	few	TRBV10-3	TRBD2	TGTGCCATCAGTCCAGAACATACTAGCGGGGGGGCCAAAAACATTCAGTACTTC	CAISPEHTSGGAKNIQYF
TRBJ2-1	few	TRBV6-5	NA	TGTGCCAGCAGTTACACAGCCCTATCCTACAATGAGCAGTTCTTC	CASSYTALSYNEQFF
TRBJ2-3	NA	TRBV20-1	NA	TGCAGTGCTAAGGTCAGGGGAGGCACAGATACGCAGTATTTT	CSAKVRGGTDTQYF
TRBJ2-7	NA	TRBV5-1	NA	TGCGCCAGCAGCTTCGGAGCTTCCGGGGTAGGCGAGCAGTACTTC	CASSFGASGVGEQYF
TRBJ1-2	NA	TRBV6-6	NA	TGTGCCAGCAGTTACTCCTCACGCTTCGGTGGCGGCTACACCTTC	CASSYSSRFGGGYTF
TRBJ2-4	few	TRBV29-1	TRBD2	TGCAGCGTTACAATCCAGCGGGGGGTTAACAATGAGCAGTACTTC	CSVTIQRGVNNEQYF
TRBJ1-2	few	TRBV29-1	TRBD1	TGCAGCGTCGCGTCTAGGGGAGTGACAGGGTTCTATGGCTACACCTTC	CSVASRGVTGFYGYTF
TRBJ2-7	few	TRBV10-3	TRBD1	TGTGCCATCAGTCGGACAGGGGGCGACGAGCAGTACTTC	CAISRTGGDEQYF
TRBJ2-1	few	TRBV29-1	TRBD1	TGCAGCGTTGCGGGACAGAGGCAGTTCTTC	CSVAGQRQFF
TRBJ1-1	NA	TRBV20-1	TRBD1	TGCAGTGCTAGAGATAACGATGTAAGGGGGCAAGCTTTCTTT	CSARDNDVRGQAFF
TRBJ2-7	few	TRBV9	TRBD1	TGTGCCAGCAGTTTAACTCTAGGGACAGGGCACGAGCAGTACTTC	CASSLTLGTGHEQYF
TRBJ1-2	few	TRBV4-2	NA	TGTGCCAGCAGCCCTGACCCACAGGGCTATGGCTACACCTTC	CASSPDPQGYGYTF
TRBJ2-3	NA	TRBV7-2	NA	TGTGCCAGCAGCGCCGAGGGGGGGTGGACAGATACGCAGTATTTT	CASSAEGGWTDTQYF
TRBJ2-3	NA	TRBV9	TRBD2	TGTGCCAGCAGCGTAGTTGTAGCGGGGGTGTCAACAGATACGCAGTATTTT	CASSVVVAGVSTDTQYF
TRBJ1-2	NA	TRBV2	TRBD1	TGTGCCAGCACAGGACAGGTTGAGGGCTACACCTTC	CASTGQVEGYTF
TRBJ1-1	NA	TRBV7-8	NA	TGTGCCAGCAGCCACGCCAAGGGGAAGGACACTGAAGCTTTCTTT	CASSHAKGKDTEAFF
TRBJ1-1	once	TRBV6-5	NA	TGTGCCAGCAGTTACTCGACGGGGTACACTGAAGCTTTCTTT	CASSYSTGYTEAFF
TRBJ2-3	NA	TRBV20-1	NA	TGCAGTGCTAGCCGGGAAGAAGATACGCAGTATTTT	CSASREEDTQYF
TRBJ2-6	few	TRBV15	NA	TGTGCCACGGGACTTGGGGAGGCCCTGCTCGGGGCCAACGTCCTGACTTTC	CATGLGEALLGANVLTF
TRBJ1-2	NA	TRBV28	NA	TGTGCCAGCAGTTTCGCCCCACACGGTGGCTACACCTTC	CASSFAPHGGYTF
TRBJ2-5	NA	TRBV9	NA	TGTGCCAGCAGCGAGGGGGGGTTAGAGACCCAGTACTTC	CASSEGGLETQYF
TRBJ1-2	NA	TRBV4-1	NA	TGCGCCAACAGCCAAGGACCTGATGGCTACACCTTC	CANSQGPDGYTF
TRBJ1-2	NA	TRBV25-1	NA	TGTGCCAGCAGCCCCCACAGGGTTGGGACGAGCTACACCTTC	CASSPHRVGTSYTF
TRBJ2-3	few	TRBV6-1	NA	TGTGCCAGCAGGCAGGGTATATTAAATACGCAGTATTTT	CASRQGILNTQYF
TRBJ2-5	NA	TRBV7-6	NA	TGTGCCAGCAGCTTACGGTCGATCTTGTACCAAGAGACCCAGTACTTC	CASSLRSILYQETQYF